The 20 T cell receptor beta chains below come from one sample, sequenced in a study of Ad26.COV2.S vaccination and SARS-CoV-2 variants. Profiled with immunoSEQ multiplex PCR; TCRdb holds only in-frame clones, not every one. The repertoire has about 350,000 clones, roughly 90% of them found once; the top ten carry approximately 12%. Specified treatment: around 19 received Ad26.COV2.S at low or high dose, single or two shots; about 5 received placebo; per-sample allocation not given. Specimen acquisition occurred on day 63 following the initial vaccine or placebo injection. The material sequenced was peripheral blood, taken in a trial of Ad26.COV2.S vaccine versus placebo. The receptor source for this set is a person aged 18-65 years who received the Ad26.COV2.S COVID-19 vaccine or a placebo.

CDR3 nucleotide sequence: TGTGCCAGCCACCTCGACAGACTGAATGGCTACACCTTC. Translated: CASHLDRLNGYTF. This rearrangement joins TRBV2 to TRBJ1-2; possible D gene TRBD1, 5 bases. Per the germline V gene, CDR1 is SNHLY and CDR2 is FYNNEI. This CDR3 has 13 residues. Trimming took 8 bases from V and 6 from J, leaving 16 bases between them. The full variable domain, completed using reference TRBV2 and TRBJ1-2, is EPEVTQTPSHQVTQMGQEVILRCVPISNHLYFYWYRQILGQKVEFLVSFYNNEISEKSEIFDDQFSVERPDGSNFTLKIRSTKLEDSAMYFCASHLDRLNGYTFGSGTRLTVV.

The chain carries TRBV19 and TRBJ2-7, with D unclear. The CDR3 runs 13 residues. V lost 4 bases and J 1 base, leaving 8 bases between the germline ends. CDR1 and CDR2 (germline): LNHDA, SQIVND (reference sequence). In nucleotides, the CDR3 is TGTGCCAGTAGTAATATTGGGTCCTACGAGCAGTACTTC. Its translation is CASSNIGSYEQYF.

The V call is TRBV19, the J call TRBJ1-3; D remains unclear. The germline V gene has CDR1 LNHDA and CDR2 SQIVND (reference sequence). Trimming took off 3 bases at V and 0 bases at J, with 12 bases between the two ends. The length of the CDR3 is 16 residues. The CDR3 DNA reads TGTGCCAGTAGTATGGGGTTCGGAAGCTCTGGAAACACCATATATTTT. This translates into CASSMGFGSSGNTIYF.

The rearrangement uses TRBV11-2 and TRBJ1-6, with D hard to call. This CDR3 spans 14 amino acids. Germline loops: CDR1 SGHAT, CDR2 FQNNGV. V lost 4 bases and J lost 7, with 11 bases in between. The DNA for the CDR3 is TGTGCCAGCAGCTATGGGGATACGAATTCACCCCTCCACTTT. It encodes CASSYGDTNSPLHF.

V is TRBV5-4 and J is TRBJ2-1, with D perhaps matching TRBD1 (5 bases). Germline V CDR1 and CDR2: SGHNT, YYREEE (reference sequence). The CDR3 length is 14 residues. The germline V and J ends were trimmed by 0 bases and 5 bases, with 9 bases remaining between them. The CDR3 nucleotides read TGTGCCAGCAGCTTGGGGGGCAGGGACAATGAGCAGTTCTTC. It specifies CASSLGGRDNEQFF.

This chain joins TRBV4-2 and TRBJ2-1; TRBD2 matches at 11 bases. V shed 0 bases and J 7 bases; nucleotides not matched to a gene: 8. This CDR3 region has 17 residues. CDR1 is LGHNA and CDR2 is YNFKEQ in the germline V gene. CDR3 loop: CASSQDGGLAASNEQFF. Written as DNA, the CDR3 is TGTGCCAGCAGCCAAGACGGGGGACTAGCGGCCTCTAATGAGCAGTTCTTC.

As to this clone: The same CDR3 also results from other DNA sequences found in this sample. This chain uses TRBV30 with TRBJ1-5; D remains ambiguous. In germline, CDR1 is GTSNPN, CDR2 SVGIG (reference sequence). The V gene lost 0 bases and the J gene lost 7 bases, with 10 bases spanning the gap. This CDR3 is 13 amino acids long. CDR3 sequence: CAWSVQGSQPQHF. In nucleotides, the CDR3 is TGTGCCTGGAGTGTACAAGGGAGCCAGCCCCAGCATTTT.

V gene TRBV30 combines with J gene TRBJ1-2; D gene unclear. CDR3 size: 11 residues. Germline lookup yields CDR1 GTSNPN and CDR2 SVGIG (reference sequence). The V end was cut by 7 bases, the J end by 4 bases, with 10 bases between. CDR3 in amino acids: CAFPDGYGYTF. DNA for the CDR3: TGTGCCTTCCCTGATGGCTATGGCTACACCTTC.

The chain joins TRBV7-9 to TRBJ2-7; no firm D call. The germline V gene has CDR1 SEHNR and CDR2 FQNEAQ (reference sequence). CDR3 size: 16 residues. Trimming took off 1 base at V and 2 bases at J, with 15 bases between the two ends. CDR3 nucleotides: TGTGCCAGCAGCTTAGTCGAACTTCTTTCTACCTACGAGCAGTACTTC. Amino acids: CASSLVELLSTYEQYF.

This chain uses TRBV27 with TRBJ2-7; 8 bases are a match to TRBD2. The CDR3 is 16 residues long. The V segment lost 3 bases and the J segment 7 bases; nucleotides outside the gene matches: 14. Germline values: CDR1 MNHEY, CDR2 SMNVEV (reference sequence). This CDR3 is CASSFGSAVAGREQYF. CDR3 in DNA: TGTGCCAGCAGTTTTGGATCGGCGGTAGCGGGACGGGAGCAGTACTTC.

This chain connects TRBV18 to TRBJ2-2; 9 positions agree with TRBD1. The germline V gene has CDR1 KGHSH and CDR2 LQKENI. J lost 5 bases, V lost 3 bases, and 13 bases had no gene match. The CDR3 spans 18 residues. CDR3 amino acids: CASSPRLGQGLMTGELFF. The CDR3, as DNA: TGTGCCAGCTCACCTCGTCTGGGACAGGGTCTTATGACCGGGGAGCTGTTTTTT.

The CDR3 coding sequence is TGTGCCAGCAGCCGCCAGGGCTCCTACGAGCAGTACTTC. It specifies CASSRQGSYEQYF. This sequence joins TRBV7-6 and TRBJ2-7; possibly TRBD1 for D (5 bases). CDR1 is SGHVS, CDR2 FNYEAQ, per germline. This CDR3 comprises 13 residues. Between the trimmed V and J ends, which lost 5 bases and 0 bases, there was a span of 8 bases.

The chain carries TRBV7-9 and TRBJ2-3; D perhaps matches TRBD1 (5 bases). Trimming left V 5 bases short and J 4 bases short, with 16 bases between. CDR1 and CDR2 from the germline V gene are SEHNR and FQNEAQ (reference sequence). This CDR3 has 15 residues. CDR3 amino acids: CASSRQRSSSDTQYF. CDR3 nucleotides: TGTGCCAGCAGCCGACAGCGCTCGAGTTCAGATACGCAGTATTTT.

The table lists this clone with a count of one. The rearrangement links TRBV4-3 to TRBJ2-1; D might be TRBD2 (5 bases). Germline V lookup: CDR1 LGHNA, CDR2 YSLEER. The length of the CDR3 is 17 residues. The V and J ends lost 2 bases and 10 bases respectively, with 24 bases between them. The CDR3 DNA is TGCGCCAGCAGCCAAACGCTAACTAGGGCCCCCCCATTAGAGCAGTTCTTC. Amino acid sequence: CASSQTLTRAPPLEQFF.

The gene calls are TRBV21-1 and TRBJ2-3; the DNA was not compared with TRBD2, the D call given in the table. TRBV21-1 constitutes a pseudogene. The CDR3 length is 18 residues. The chain's CDR3 is CASSKAHGTRPLTDTQYF. For the CDR3, the DNA is TGTGCCAGCAGCAAAGCGCATGGGACTAGGCCCCTCACAGATACGCAGTATTTT.

The J gene is TRBJ1-1, the V gene TRBV6-6; maybe TRBD1 (6 bases). The germline gives CDR1 MNHNY, CDR2 SVGAGI (reference sequence). This CDR3 has 13 amino acids. V lost 7 bases, J lost 1 base, and 10 bases lay in between. Here the CDR3 reads CASKGHQNTEAFF. CDR3 in DNA: TGTGCCAGCAAGGGACATCAGAACACTGAAGCTTTCTTT.

V gene TRBV4-3 combines with J gene TRBJ1-2; D not certain. The V end lost 0 bases, the J end lost 8 bases, and 19 bases lay between the germline ends. Germline V gives CDR1 LGHNA, CDR2 YSLEER. The CDR3 contains 16 residues. CDR3 in amino acids: CASSQDTSAGMVGYTF. CDR3 sequence (DNA): TGCGCCAGCAGCCAAGATACGAGCGCGGGTATGGTAGGCTACACCTTC.

The rearrangement joins TRBV7-2 to TRBJ2-6; D uncertain. Germline CDR1 SGHTA, CDR2 FQGNSA. Trimming left V 2 bases short and J 0 bases short, with 8 bases between. The CDR3 runs 16 residues. CDR3 DNA sequence: TGTGCCAGCAGCTTATGGGCAGCCTCTGGGGCCAACGTCCTGACTTTC. Translated: CASSLWAASGANVLTF.

The table lists this clone with a count of one. This chain joins TRBV5-1 and TRBJ2-5; 8 bases map to TRBD2. With 2 bases clipped from V and 2 bases from J, the junction kept 8 bases outside the gene matches. The germline V gene has CDR1 SGHRS and CDR2 YFSETQ. The CDR3 totals 16 residues. CDR3 loop: CASSLAGTRGQETQYF. For the CDR3, the DNA is TGCGCCAGCAGCTTAGCCGGGACTAGAGGGCAAGAGACCCAGTACTTC.

V usage is TRBV4-3 and J usage is TRBJ2-1; TRBD1 aligns across 7 bases. Germline assignment: CDR1 LGHNA and CDR2 YSLEER. The CDR3 sequence is 16 residues long. Trimming took 4 bases from V and 2 from J; bases not matched to a gene: 8. As DNA, the CDR3 is TGCGCCAGCAGCCCTGAATCGACAGGGACCTACAATGAGCAGTTCTTC. Translated: CASSPESTGTYNEQFF.